The 28 T cell receptor beta chains below all came from one sample that was sequenced in a study of cytomegalovirus exposure and HLA in healthy donors. Both 60 Vbeta primers and 13 Jbeta primers went into the PCR. Sequenced by immunoSEQ multiplex PCR; TCRdb stores in-frame clones only, minus some. The table has 150,000 to 200,000 clones, almost 80% seen once. The sample was PBMCs. These receptors were collected from a young man in good health and CMV-seropositive.

This chain uses TRBV10-2 with TRBJ1-1, with TRBD1 matching over 7 bases. The CDR3 is 13 amino acids. From germline, CDR1 is WSHSY and CDR2 SAAADI. The V gene end was trimmed by 5 bases and the J gene end by 7 bases; junction bases not matched to a gene: 7. The CDR3 sequence is CASSTQGLNEAFF. The CDR3 bases are TGCGCCAGCAGTACACAGGGGCTCAATGAAGCTTTCTTT.

The chain employs TRBV6-1 and TRBJ1-2; TRBD1 aligns across 9 bases. The trim removed 3 bases at V and 6 bases at J, leaving 5 bases unmatched. The germline gives CDR1 MNHNS, CDR2 SASEGT. CDR3 length: 14 amino acids. The CDR3 protein is CASSETGGLDGYTF. CDR3 sequence (DNA): TGTGCCAGCAGTGAGACAGGGGGATTAGATGGCTACACCTTC.

The chain links TRBV7-2 to TRBJ2-7; 7 bases match TRBD2. The germline CDR1 and CDR2 sequences are SGHTA and FQGNSA. The V segment lost 5 bases and the J segment 1 base; nucleotides outside the gene matches: 5. The CDR3 is made up of 14 amino acids. The CDR3 DNA is TGTGCCAGCAGCCTTAGCGGGTATTCCTACGAGCAGTACTTC. It codes for CASSLSGYSYEQYF.

This chain joins TRBV19 and TRBJ2-7; 7 bases agree with TRBD2. Germline V lookup: CDR1 LNHDA, CDR2 SQIVND (reference sequence). The CDR3 runs 15 residues. Trimming removed 0 bases from V and 4 bases from J; junction bases left unmatched: 6. CDR3: CASSIDGGSRYEQYF. CDR3 sequence (DNA): TGTGCCAGTAGTATAGACGGCGGGAGTCGGTACGAGCAGTACTTC.

V is TRBV6-1 and J is TRBJ2-7, with D tentatively TRBD1 (6 bases). The CDR3 length is 12 residues. Germline lookup yields CDR1 MNHNS and CDR2 SASEGT. V shed 11 bases and J shed 2 bases, with 13 bases lying between them. DNA of the CDR3: TGTGCCGGGGCCTACAGGGCCTACGAGCAGTACTTC. This encodes CAGAYRAYEQYF.

The genes are TRBV27 and TRBJ1-1; weak D call: TRBD1 (6 bases). V was shortened by 8 bases and J by 0 bases, with 10 bases between the two germline ends. The CDR3 consists of 13 residues. Germline CDR1 and CDR2: MNHEY and SMNVEV (reference sequence). In nucleotides, the CDR3 is TGTGCCAGCTCCACAGGGATGAACACTGAAGCTTTCTTT. This translates into CASSTGMNTEAFF.

This rearrangement joins TRBV28 to TRBJ2-5, with 12 bases fitting TRBD2. V lost 6 bases, J lost 1 base, and 6 bases stayed unmatched. CDR1 is MDHEN, CDR2 SYDVKM, per germline. The CDR3 consists of 16 residues. CDR3 region: CASRQGLAGLQETQYF. As DNA, the CDR3 is TGTGCCAGCAGACAGGGACTAGCGGGTCTCCAAGAGACCCAGTACTTC.

The V and J genes are TRBV7-7 and TRBJ1-3, with D hard to call. Germline loops: CDR1 SSHAT, CDR2 FNYEAQ (reference sequence). Trimming removed 2 bases at V and 0 bases at J, with 17 bases between. The CDR3 has 18 residues. DNA for the CDR3: TGTGCCAGCAGCTTAACAAGTGAACCTCCCTGCTCTGGAAACACCATATATTTT. This sequence encodes CASSLTSEPPCSGNTIYF. Drawing the rest from reference TRBV7-7 and TRBJ1-3, the complete variable domain is GAGVSQSPRYKVTKRGQDVTLRCDPISSHATLYWYQQALGQGPEFLTYFNYEAQPDKSGLPSDRFSAERPEGSISTLTIQRTEQRDSAMYRCASSLTSEPPCSGNTIYFGEGSWLTVV.

The V call is TRBV5-6, the J call TRBJ1-1; 7 bases map to TRBD1. CDR1 and CDR2 from the germline V gene are SGHDT and YYEEEE. The V gene end was trimmed by 4 bases and the J gene end by 0 bases; junction bases not matched to a gene: 6. The CDR3 consists of 15 residues. CDR3: CASSLRGQMNTEAFF. CDR3 sequence (DNA): TGTGCCAGCAGCCTAAGGGGACAGATGAACACTGAAGCTTTCTTT.

The chain recombines TRBV11-2 with TRBJ2-7, with D possibly TRBD2 on 5 matching bases. The CDR3 extends over 15 amino acids. V dropped 1 base and J dropped 7 bases, with 17 bases sitting between them. Germline CDR1 SGHAT, CDR2 FQNNGV. The CDR3 here is CASSLGSAPSGEQYF. In DNA form, the CDR3 reads TGTGCCAGCAGCTTAGGGTCAGCCCCCTCGGGGGAGCAGTACTTC.

V is TRBV28 and J is TRBJ2-7, with D perhaps TRBD1 (6 bases). This CDR3 has 15 amino acids. Germline V lookup: CDR1 MDHEN, CDR2 SYDVKM. Trimming took 6 bases from V and 7 from J, leaving 22 bases between them. CDR3 bases: TGTGCCAGCAGCCGACTTCGACAGGCCCAAAGGGAGCAGTACTTC. The encoded protein is CASSRLRQAQREQYF.

The chain links TRBV29-1 to TRBJ2-7; the D is unclear. The CDR3 runs to 13 residues. V was cut by 4 bases and J by 0 bases, with 10 bases left in between. Per germline, CDR1 SQVTM and CDR2 ANQGSEA. The CDR3: CSVVRLDSYEQYF. The DNA for the CDR3 is TGCAGCGTTGTAAGACTTGACTCCTACGAGCAGTACTTC.

This clone has more than one count but fewer than ten. This chain uses TRBV7-2 with TRBJ1-5; D unclear. The CDR3 consists of 13 residues. Deletions cut 3 bases from V and 3 bases from J, with 6 bases between. Germline lookup yields CDR1 SGHTA and CDR2 FQGNSA. The CDR3, as DNA: TGTGCCAGCAGCTTGGAGCCCAATCAGCCCCAGCATTTT. Protein product: CASSLEPNQPQHF. The full variable domain, rest sourced from reference TRBV7-2 and TRBJ1-5, is GAGVSQSPSNKVTEKGKDVELRCDPISGHTALYWYRQSLGQGLEFLIYFQGNSAPDKSGLPSDRFSAERTGGSVSTLTIQRTQQEDSAVYLCASSLEPNQPQHFGDGTRLSIL.

The V gene is TRBV11-2, the J gene TRBJ2-2; 16 nucleotides line up with TRBD2. Losses at the gene ends were 5 bases for V and 3 bases for J; bases not matched to a gene: 9. From germline, CDR1 is SGHAT and CDR2 FQNNGV. This CDR3 contains 19 residues. CDR3 sequence reads: CASSPKGLAGGPDTGELFF. CDR3 nucleotides: TGTGCCAGCAGCCCTAAGGGACTAGCGGGAGGGCCGGACACCGGGGAGCTGTTTTTT. Full variable domain (remainder filled in from reference TRBV11-2 and TRBJ2-2): EAGVAQSPRYKIIEKRQSVAFWCNPISGHATLYWYQQILGQGPKLLIQFQNNGVVDDSQLPKDRFSAERLKGVDSTLKIQPAKLEDSAVYLCASSPKGLAGGPDTGELFFGEGSRLTVL.

This chain joins TRBV13 and TRBJ2-3; 8 nucleotides align to TRBD1. The CDR3 spans 17 residues. The trim removed 4 bases at V and 5 bases at J, leaving 14 bases unmatched. Germline lookup yields CDR1 PRHDT and CDR2 FYEKMQ (reference sequence). Here the CDR3 DNA reads TGTGCCAGCAGCTCCTCAGAAGTACAGGGGGTCAAAGATACGCAGTATTTT. Its protein product is CASSSSEVQGVKDTQYF.

This chain joins TRBV19 and TRBJ2-7, with a possible D match to TRBD2 (6 bases). The germline V gene has CDR1 LNHDA and CDR2 SQIVND (reference sequence). The CDR3 has 14 amino acids. Trimming pared 7 bases from V and 6 bases from J, leaving 19 bases between. The CDR3, as DNA: TGTGCCAGTACCCCGCGGGCGGGATCCGTCGAGCAGTACTTC. This gives the protein CASTPRAGSVEQYF.

The V call is TRBV7-2, the J call TRBJ2-2; 9 nucleotides match TRBD1. Trimming at V came to 5 bases and at J to 8 bases, leaving 9 bases not matched to a gene. Germline V gene sequence: CDR1 SGHTA, CDR2 FQGNSA. The CDR3 spans 15 residues. CDR3 in amino acids: CASSVSQGAAGELFF. CDR3 coding DNA: TGTGCCAGCAGCGTTTCACAGGGGGCGGCGGGGGAGCTGTTTTTT.

The V and J genes are TRBV5-4 and TRBJ2-5; tentatively, D is TRBD2 (6 bases). CDR3 length: 17 residues. Germline V gene lookup returns CDR1 SGHNT and CDR2 YYREEE (reference sequence). Trimming stripped 0 bases from V and 1 base from J, with 16 bases between. CDR3 nucleotide sequence: TGTGCCAGCAGCTTGGGGCAGGTGGTGGGGGGCCAAGAGACCCAGTACTTC. Translated, it gives CASSLGQVVGGQETQYF.

Regarding this clone: The junction shows a germline mismatch at one end, possibly a read error. This chain connects TRBV6-6 to TRBJ1-2; 7 bases align to TRBD1. Germline V gene data show CDR1 as MNHNY and CDR2 as SVGAGI (reference sequence). There are 16 residues in the CDR3. The CDR3 is CASRYVGTDKHYGYTF. The CDR3 bases are TGTGCCAGCCGTTACGTCGGGACAGACAAACACTATGGCTACACCTTC.

The chain has TRBV6-5 and TRBJ1-1, with D unclear. The V end lost 0 bases, the J end lost 1 base, and 9 bases lay between the germline ends. CDR3 length: 15 amino acids. In germline, CDR1 is MNHEY, CDR2 SVGAGI. The DNA for the CDR3 is TGTGCCAGCAGTTACTCGAGCCACCCGAACACTGAAGCTTTCTTT. This codes for CASSYSSHPNTEAFF.

The gene calls are TRBV25-1 and TRBJ2-3, with 10 bases matching TRBD1. Germline assignment: CDR1 MGHDK and CDR2 SYGVNS. The J segment lost 4 bases and the V segment lost 3 bases, leaving 4 bases of the junction unmatched. CDR3 size: 15 residues. The chain's CDR3 is CASSDSGTGADTQYF. Here the CDR3 DNA reads TGTGCCAGCAGTGACTCCGGGACAGGGGCAGATACGCAGTATTTT. The full variable domain, completed using reference TRBV25-1 and TRBJ2-3, is EADIYQTPRYLVIGTGKKITLECSQTMGHDKMYWYQQDPGMELHLIHYSYGVNSTEKGDLSSESTVSRIRTEHFPLTLESARPSHTSQYLCASSDSGTGADTQYFGPGTRLTVL.

The CDR3 DNA reads as TGTGCCAGCAGGGCCGGGACAGGGGGAAATCAGCCCCAGCATTTT. This sequence encodes CASRAGTGGNQPQHF. The chain recombines TRBV7-2 with TRBJ1-5, with TRBD1 matching 11 bases. This CDR3 is built from 15 residues. CDR1 and CDR2 from the germline V gene are SGHTA and FQGNSA. Losses at the gene ends were 6 bases for V and 4 bases for J; bases not matched to a gene: 5. Together with reference TRBV7-2 and TRBJ1-5, the CDR3 gives the full variable domain: GAGVSQSPSNKVTEKGKDVELRCDPISGHTALYWYRQSLGQGLEFLIYFQGNSAPDKSGLPSDRFSAERTGGSVSTLTIQRTQQEDSAVYLCASRAGTGGNQPQHFGDGTRLSIL.

V is TRBV9 and J is TRBJ1-1, with D maybe TRBD1 (5 bases). Trimming took 0 bases from V and 4 from J, leaving 13 bases between them. CDR3 length equals 15 residues. The germline V gene has CDR1 SGDLS and CDR2 YYNGEE. CDR3 sequence reads: CASSVGVGPATEAFF. The CDR3 nucleotides are TGTGCCAGCAGCGTAGGCGTGGGGCCGGCCACTGAAGCTTTCTTT.

The rearrangement links TRBV10-3 to TRBJ1-2, with D possibly TRBD1 on 6 matching bases. The germline V and J ends were trimmed by 0 bases and 5 bases, with 13 bases remaining between them. This CDR3 has 15 amino acids. Germline values: CDR1 ENHRY, CDR2 SYGVKD. The CDR3 DNA follows: TGTGCCATCAGTGAGTCGAGGGGGGGACGGTATGGCTACACCTTC. Amino acids: CAISESRGGRYGYTF.

This sequence joins TRBV6-5 and TRBJ2-3, with D possibly TRBD2 on 6 matching bases. Trimming removed 2 bases from V and 4 bases from J, with 10 bases in between. Germline V gene data show CDR1 as MNHEY and CDR2 as SVGAGI. This CDR3 is 14 amino acids long. The CDR3 nucleotides read TGTGCCAGCAGTTACGGGACGGGGGCAGATACGCAGTATTTT. Its translation is CASSYGTGADTQYF.

In its sample, this clone was seen once. V and J are TRBV10-1 and TRBJ2-5; weak D call: TRBD2 (5 bases). The germline V gene has CDR1 WNHNN and CDR2 SYGVQD (reference sequence). The CDR3 has 14 residues. V shed 0 bases and J shed 1 base, with 6 bases lying between them. CDR3 protein: CASSESAAQETQYF. The CDR3 DNA sequence: TGCGCCAGCAGTGAGTCAGCGGCCCAAGAGACCCAGTACTTC.

As for this clone: Additional DNA sequences in this sample encode the identical CDR3. The V and J genes are TRBV27 and TRBJ2-7; maybe TRBD2 (6 bases). The CDR3 has 16 amino acids. V was cut by 8 bases and J by 1 base, with 21 bases left in between. Germline values: CDR1 MNHEY, CDR2 SMNVEV (reference sequence). The CDR3 loop is CASLVPPPGGSYEQYF. Here the CDR3 DNA reads TGTGCCAGCCTAGTACCTCCCCCCGGGGGTTCCTACGAGCAGTACTTC.

This clone was seen more than once but under ten times. The rearrangement uses TRBV4-1 and TRBJ1-1; D is undetermined. The CDR3 extends over 13 amino acids. Germline V gene sequence: CDR1 MGHRA, CDR2 YSYEKL. V was trimmed by 1 base and J by 6 bases, leaving 9 bases between them. The CDR3 region is CASSQASLAEAFF. The CDR3, as DNA: TGCGCCAGCAGCCAAGCATCTCTAGCTGAAGCTTTCTTT.